These T cell receptor beta chains were read from a single sample in a study of T cells in localized non-small cell lung cancer. Sequencing was performed with immunoSEQ multiplex PCR; in TCRdb, only in-frame clones are kept and a portion is missing. The table shows 55,000 to 75,000 clones, with about nine tenths occurring only once. This sample comprised peripheral blood, obtained before any cancer treatment. The receptors were gathered from a man aged 40 to 70 with stage I lung adenocarcinoma. The CDR3 runs from the conserved cysteine through the conserved F or W. Fields, in order: clone size, D gene, V gene, J gene, CDR3 protein, CDR3 DNA. A D gene is named only where the DNA matches it firmly. Rows may omit the clone size; those that give it use once, few, many or a size class.

size: -
D: -
V: TRBV20-1
J: TRBJ2-5
CDR3: CSGFLQETQYF
DNA: TGCAGTGGCTTTCTGCAAGAGACCCAGTACTTC

size: -
D: TRBD2
V: TRBV7-9
J: TRBJ2-1
CDR3: CASSSRDYSYNEQFF
DNA: TGTGCCAGCAGCTCGCGGGACTACTCCTACAATGAGCAGTTCTTC

size: -
D: TRBD1
V: TRBV7-2
J: TRBJ2-3
CDR3: CASSFSGTGIDTQYF
DNA: TGTGCCAGCAGCTTCAGCGGGACAGGGATTGATACGCAGTATTTT

size: -
D: -
V: TRBV5-4
J: TRBJ1-5
CDR3: CASSRSGNQPQHF
DNA: TGTGCCAGCAGCCGATCTGGCAATCAGCCCCAGCATTTT

size: -
D: TRBD1
V: TRBV27
J: TRBJ1-1
CDR3: CASSSIGTGDEGGYTEAFF
DNA: TGTGCCAGCAGTTCCATCGGGACAGGGGATGAAGGGGGGTACACTGAAGCTTTCTTT

size: -
D: -
V: TRBV6-6
J: TRBJ1-1
CDR3: CASSSRQNTEAFF
DNA: TGTGCCAGCAGTTCACGACAGAACACTGAAGCTTTCTTT

size: -
D: TRBD2
V: TRBV28
J: TRBJ2-7
CDR3: CASSLAGSGGVSEQYF
DNA: TGTGCCAGCAGTTTAGCTGGTTCCGGGGGGGTTTCCGAGCAGTACTTC

size: -
D: -
V: TRBV6-5
J: TRBJ1-2
CDR3: CASSEWGPNYGYTF
DNA: TGTGCCAGCAGTGAATGGGGGCCCAACTATGGCTACACCTTC

size: -
D: TRBD2
V: TRBV27
J: TRBJ2-7
CDR3: CASSPSGLGTYEQYF
DNA: TGTGCCAGCAGTCCCTCAGGACTAGGAACCTACGAGCAGTACTTC

size: -
D: TRBD2
V: TRBV15
J: TRBJ2-1
CDR3: CATSRVPPIGAGIYNEQFF
DNA: TGTGCCACCAGCAGAGTTCCACCAATCGGAGCGGGGATCTACAATGAGCAGTTCTTC

size: -
D: -
V: TRBV7-6
J: TRBJ2-1
CDR3: CASSLEVRGFSSYNEQFF
DNA: TGTGCCAGCAGCTTAGAGGTGAGAGGGTTCAGCTCCTACAATGAGCAGTTCTTC

size: -
D: TRBD1
V: TRBV27
J: TRBJ1-5
CDR3: CASSRKTGVNQPQHF
DNA: TGTGCCAGCAGTAGAAAAACAGGGGTCAATCAGCCCCAGCATTTT

size: -
D: TRBD1
V: TRBV18
J: TRBJ1-4
CDR3: CASSPRTGHNEKLFF
DNA: TGTGCCAGCTCACCCCGGACAGGCCATAATGAAAAACTGTTTTTT

size: -
D: -
V: TRBV5-1
J: TRBJ2-3
CDR3: CASTFSDTQYF
DNA: TGCGCCAGCACCTTTTCAGATACGCAGTATTTT

size: -
D: -
V: TRBV7-9
J: TRBJ2-5
CDR3: CASSPEQRQETQYF
DNA: TGTGCCAGCAGCCCGGAGCAGCGGCAAGAGACCCAGTACTTC

size: -
D: -
V: TRBV7-8
J: TRBJ1-2
CDR3: CASSLVYRQTANYGYTF
DNA: TGTGCCAGCAGCTTAGTTTATAGACAGACAGCGAACTATGGCTACACCTTC

size: -
D: -
V: TRBV5-1
J: TRBJ2-7
CDR3: CASSLQASPYEQYF
DNA: TGCGCCAGCAGCTTGCAAGCGTCTCCCTACGAGCAGTACTTC

size: once
D: TRBD2
V: TRBV6-6
J: TRBJ2-5
CDR3: CASSSGRVETQYF
DNA: TGTGCCAGCAGTAGCGGGAGGGTCGAGACCCAGTACTTC

size: -
D: -
V: TRBV18
J: TRBJ1-5
CDR3: CASSPTSSNQPQHF
DNA: TGTGCCAGCTCACCAACGAGTAGCAATCAGCCCCAGCATTTT

size: -
D: -
V: TRBV2
J: TRBJ2-6
CDR3: CASSVVRGANVLTF
DNA: TGTGCCAGCAGTGTGGTACGAGGGGCCAACGTCCTGACTTTC

size: -
D: TRBD2
V: TRBV7-3
J: TRBJ2-5
CDR3: CASSAGTSGRGETQYF
DNA: TGTGCCAGCAGCGCGGGGACTAGCGGGAGAGGAGAGACCCAGTACTTC

size: -
D: -
V: TRBV4-2
J: TRBJ2-3
CDR3: CASSPTPGAWTDTQYF
DNA: TGTGCCAGCAGCCCAACTCCCGGAGCTTGGACAGATACGCAGTATTTT

size: -
D: -
V: TRBV28
J: TRBJ1-2
CDR3: CASSGGNYGYTF
DNA: TGTGCCAGCAGTGGCGGTAACTATGGCTACACCTTC

size: -
D: -
V: TRBV6-6
J: TRBJ2-4
CDR3: CASTGSLAKNIQYF
DNA: TGTGCCAGCACCGGATCCCTAGCCAAAAACATTCAGTACTTC

size: -
D: TRBD2
V: TRBV7-3
J: TRBJ2-1
CDR3: CASSSDGTSSYNEQFF
DNA: TGTGCCAGCAGCTCCGATGGGACTAGCTCCTACAATGAGCAGTTCTTC

size: -
D: TRBD1
V: TRBV5-1
J: TRBJ2-3
CDR3: CASSLASGTGRTDTQYF
DNA: TGCGCCAGCAGCTTGGCCTCCGGGACAGGTAGGACAGATACGCAGTATTTT

size: -
D: -
V: TRBV4-1
J: TRBJ1-5
CDR3: CASSQDPGTNQPQHF
DNA: TGCGCCAGCAGCCAAGACCCCGGAACCAATCAGCCCCAGCATTTT

size: -
D: TRBD2
V: TRBV30
J: TRBJ2-1
CDR3: CAWSLAGGIYNEQFF
DNA: TGTGCCTGGAGTCTTGCGGGAGGGATCTACAATGAGCAGTTCTTC

size: -
D: -
V: TRBV7-3
J: TRBJ2-2
CDR3: CASSLGRGAGELFF
DNA: TGTGCCAGCAGCTTGGGACGTGGGGCCGGGGAGCTGTTTTTT

size: -
D: -
V: TRBV28
J: TRBJ1-5
CDR3: CASRGPYSNQPQHF
DNA: TGTGCCAGCAGGGGACCCTATAGCAATCAGCCCCAGCATTTT

size: -
D: TRBD1
V: TRBV7-9
J: TRBJ2-2
CDR3: CASSLDRGRGGELFF
DNA: TGTGCCAGCAGCCTCGACAGGGGGCGAGGCGGGGAGCTGTTTTTT

size: -
D: TRBD2
V: TRBV9
J: TRBJ2-3
CDR3: CASSVGGGPVDTQYF
DNA: TGTGCCAGCAGCGTAGGGGGAGGGCCGGTAGATACGCAGTATTTT

size: -
D: -
V: TRBV5-6
J: TRBJ2-3
CDR3: CASSIEATDTQYF
DNA: TGTGCCAGCAGCATCGAAGCAACAGATACGCAGTATTTT

size: few
D: -
V: TRBV4-1
J: TRBJ2-6
CDR3: CASSLTPTSSGANVLTF
DNA: TGCGCCAGCAGCCTCACCCCCACGAGCTCTGGGGCCAACGTCCTGACTTTC

size: -
D: -
V: TRBV6-1
J: TRBJ1-1
CDR3: CASSETYGVAEAFF
DNA: TGTGCCAGCAGTGAAACCTACGGGGTAGCTGAAGCTTTCTTT

size: -
D: -
V: TRBV11-2
J: TRBJ2-7
CDR3: CASSLQGEIGSYEQYF
DNA: TGTGCCAGCAGCCTCCAAGGGGAAATAGGATCTTACGAGCAGTACTTC

size: -
D: -
V: TRBV7-2
J: TRBJ2-3
CDR3: CASSPQGYRTDTQYF
DNA: TGTGCCAGCAGCCCGCAGGGGTATCGCACAGATACGCAGTATTTT

size: once
D: TRBD1
V: TRBV28
J: TRBJ1-3
CDR3: CASSFMAGGLRNTIYF
DNA: TGTGCCAGCAGTTTTATGGCAGGGGGCTTGAGAAACACCATATATTTT

size: -
D: -
V: TRBV6-5
J: TRBJ2-3
CDR3: CASIDSSTDTQYF
DNA: TGTGCCAGCATTGACAGCTCAACAGATACGCAGTATTTT

size: -
D: -
V: TRBV28
J: TRBJ1-4
CDR3: CASTLGVLNEKLFF
DNA: TGTGCCAGCACTCTTGGGGTGCTTAATGAAAAACTGTTTTTT

size: -
D: -
V: TRBV6-1
J: TRBJ2-2
CDR3: CASSDRDTGELFF
DNA: TGTGCCAGCAGTGACAGGGACACCGGGGAGCTGTTTTTT

size: once
D: -
V: TRBV6-1
J: TRBJ1-1
CDR3: CASSSLRGNTEAFF
DNA: TGTGCCAGCAGCAGTCTCAGGGGGAACACTGAAGCTTTCTTT

size: few
D: -
V: TRBV6-4
J: TRBJ2-6
CDR3: CASSAGPGANVLTF
DNA: TGTGCCAGCAGTGCAGGGCCCGGGGCCAACGTCCTGACTTTC

size: -
D: -
V: TRBV9
J: TRBJ2-1
CDR3: CASSVENEQFF
DNA: TGTGCCAGCAGCGTAGAGAATGAGCAGTTCTTC

size: -
D: TRBD1
V: TRBV6-1
J: TRBJ2-7
CDR3: CASSEFYSGQGSYEQYF
DNA: TGTGCCAGCAGTGAATTTTATTCGGGACAGGGGTCCTACGAGCAGTACTTC

size: -
D: -
V: TRBV30
J: TRBJ2-2
CDR3: CAWSVVLGRMNTGELFF
DNA: TGTGCCTGGAGTGTGGTTTTGGGACGGATGAACACCGGGGAGCTGTTTTTT

size: -
D: -
V: TRBV7-8
J: TRBJ2-5
CDR3: CASSLGAAQETQYF
DNA: TGTGCCAGCAGCTTAGGGGCAGCCCAAGAGACCCAGTACTTC

size: -
D: TRBD2
V: TRBV7-2
J: TRBJ2-5
CDR3: CASSNWGGVVETQYF
DNA: TGTGCCAGCAGCAATTGGGGAGGGGTCGTAGAGACCCAGTACTTC

size: -
D: -
V: TRBV10-1
J: TRBJ2-1
CDR3: CAATLRGHHLSYNEQFF
DNA: TGCGCCGCTACCCTCAGGGGACACCATCTCTCCTACAATGAGCAGTTCTTC

size: -
D: -
V: TRBV6-6
J: TRBJ1-2
CDR3: CASLGGRAGYTF
DNA: TGTGCCAGCCTAGGGGGGCGAGCTGGCTACACCTTC

size: -
D: -
V: TRBV6-5
J: TRBJ1-2
CDR3: CASSYVQGGSGYTF
DNA: TGTGCCAGCAGTTACGTCCAAGGAGGGAGTGGCTACACCTTC

size: -
D: -
V: TRBV5-1
J: TRBJ2-2
CDR3: CASSKGLTNTGELFF
DNA: TGCGCCAGCAGCAAAGGACTCACGAACACCGGGGAGCTGTTTTTT

size: -
D: TRBD2
V: TRBV4-1
J: TRBJ2-7
CDR3: CASSQRAGGGYEQYF
DNA: TGCGCCAGCAGCCAACGGGCGGGAGGCGGCTACGAGCAGTACTTC

size: -
D: TRBD2
V: TRBV11-1
J: TRBJ2-1
CDR3: CASSLGVSGRNEQFF
DNA: TGTGCCAGCAGCTTAGGGGTTAGCGGGAGAAACGAGCAGTTCTTC

size: -
D: -
V: TRBV2
J: TRBJ1-5
CDR3: CASRAENNQPQHF
DNA: TGTGCCAGCAGGGCAGAGAACAATCAGCCCCAGCATTTT